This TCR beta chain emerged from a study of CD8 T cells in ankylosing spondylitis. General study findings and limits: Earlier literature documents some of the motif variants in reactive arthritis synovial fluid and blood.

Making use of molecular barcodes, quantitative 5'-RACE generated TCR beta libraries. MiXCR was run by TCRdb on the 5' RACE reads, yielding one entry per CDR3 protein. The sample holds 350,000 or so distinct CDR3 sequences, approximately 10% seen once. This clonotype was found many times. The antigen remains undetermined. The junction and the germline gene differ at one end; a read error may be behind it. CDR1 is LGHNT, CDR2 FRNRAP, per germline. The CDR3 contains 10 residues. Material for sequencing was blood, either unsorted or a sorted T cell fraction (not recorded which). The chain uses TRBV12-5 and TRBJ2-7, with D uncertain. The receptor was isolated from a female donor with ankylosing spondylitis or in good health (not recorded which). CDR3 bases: TGCTTAGACGGCTCCTACGAGCAGTACTTC. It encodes CLDGSYEQYF.